Given below is one T cell receptor beta chain in context. The antigen remains undetermined. This sample was included in a study of cytomegalovirus exposure and HLA in healthy donors. Background on the study: Some 180 million T cells yielded 117 million unique TCR beta sequences in earlier analysis. Study results and limitations: There were some 150 TCR beta chains listed as cytomegalovirus-associated. Later analysis identified a missense DCLRE1C variant that was linked to TCR beta V- and J-gene trimming.

PCR was performed using 60 Vbeta and 13 Jbeta primers. This table comes from immunoSEQ multiplex PCR, and its TCRdb copy is limited to in-frame clones, with some not included. The data show 100,000 to 150,000 clones, with 73% seen just once and less than 5% held by the top ten. The sequenced sample was PBMCs. This clonotype originated in a man in his fifties or sixties in good health and CMV-seropositive.

CDR3 sequence reads: CASSSTGMGQPQHF. The CDR3 DNA sequence: TGTGCCAGCAGTTCCACAGGGATGGGTCAGCCCCAGCATTTT. This chain joins TRBV28 and TRBJ1-5, with D possibly being TRBD1 (6 bases). From germline, CDR1 is MDHEN and CDR2 SYDVKM. This CDR3 has 14 residues. Trimming shortened V by 4 bases and J by 6 bases, and 13 bases separated the two germline ends.